The 27 T cell receptor beta chains listed next were all sequenced from one sample in a study of cytotoxic CD8 clonotypes in ibrutinib-treated CLL (dated by TCRdb to the early 2020s). Libraries were made using the immunoSEQ multiplex PCR assay. Not all clones reach the TCRdb copy of this immuneACCESS table, which keeps in-frame sequences only. Checked studies attribute under half of the gap to unresolved V genes and leave the rest unexplained. In all, the sample holds about 300,000 clones, and roughly 76% of those were seen once. The ten largest account for roughly 5.7% of the sample. Explained via the paper, the time point label denotes: progressive disease on ibrutinib. Sequenced here: PBMCs, sampled at disease progression, from a patient treated with ibrutinib. These receptors were collected from a human donor with chronic lymphocytic leukemia.

The gene calls are TRBV13 and TRBJ1-2; D uncertain. Germline CDR1 and CDR2: PRHDT and FYEKMQ (reference sequence). The CDR3 extends over 13 amino acids. V dropped 6 bases and J dropped 3 bases, with 11 bases sitting between them. The CDR3 DNA is TGTGCCAGCAGGTCAGGAGGTTACTATGGCTACACCTTC. This gives the protein CASRSGGYYGYTF.

This clone was observed a few times. The chain carries TRBV4-1 and TRBJ1-5; D perhaps matches TRBD1 (5 bases). The CDR3 is 16 residues long. The V gene lost 4 bases and the J gene lost 2 bases, with 15 bases spanning the gap. Germline assignment: CDR1 MGHRA and CDR2 YSYEKL. The CDR3 sequence: CASSPPGLYGNQPQHF. DNA of the CDR3: TGCGCCAGCAGCCCCCCGGGGCTATACGGCAATCAGCCCCAGCATTTT.

The chain combines TRBV10-2 with TRBJ2-7; the D is unclear. V lost 4 bases and J 0 bases, leaving 4 bases between the germline ends. The CDR3 runs 12 residues. Looked up from germline, CDR1 is WSHSY and CDR2 is SAAADI. The CDR3 sequence is CASSVASYEQYF. CDR3 in DNA: TGCGCCAGCAGTGTTGCCTCCTACGAGCAGTACTTC.

The chain links TRBV9 to TRBJ2-2; a weak D match, TRBD2 (5 bases). CDR1 is SGDLS and CDR2 is YYNGEE in the germline V gene. V lost 4 bases to trimming and J lost 5 bases, with 12 bases between them. CDR3 length: 14 amino acids. CDR3 region: CASSPQPGTGELFF. CDR3 sequence (DNA): TGTGCCAGCAGCCCACAACCGGGGACCGGGGAGCTGTTTTTT.

The chain combines TRBV11-3 with TRBJ2-3; possible D gene TRBD2, 6 bases. Germline CDR1 is SGHNT and CDR2 is YENEEA. The CDR3 has 16 residues. Trimming pared 5 bases from V and 0 bases from J, leaving 15 bases between. CDR3 residues: CASSQGSGSSTDTQYF. The CDR3 DNA reads TGTGCCAGCAGCCAAGGCAGCGGGTCCAGCACAGATACGCAGTATTTT.

The chain combines TRBV5-8 with TRBJ2-3; tentatively, D is TRBD1 or TRBD2 (6 bases each). The germline V and J ends were trimmed by 3 bases and 0 bases, with 14 bases remaining between them. The germline V gene encodes CDR1 SGHTS and CDR2 YDEGEE. The CDR3 runs 16 residues. The CDR3 DNA reads TGTGCCAGCAGCTGGGGGGCTAGCCAGAGCACAGATACGCAGTATTTT. Its translation: CASSWGASQSTDTQYF. Full variable domain (outside the CDR3, taken from reference TRBV5-8 and TRBJ2-3): EAGVTQSPTHLIKTRGQQATLRCSPISGHTSVYWYQQALGLGLQFLLWYDEGEERNRGNFPPRFSGRQFPNYSSELNVNALELEDSALYLCASSWGASQSTDTQYFGPGTRLTVL.

This chain links TRBV7-8 with TRBJ2-3; maybe TRBD2 (6 bases). Germline V gene data show CDR1 as SGHVS and CDR2 as FQNEAQ. V was pared by 5 bases and J by 11 bases, with 14 bases between. CDR3 size: 12 residues. The CDR3 region is CASSLDGRGQYF. CDR3 in DNA: TGTGCCAGCAGCCTGGACGGGAGAGGGCAGTATTTT.

This clone was recorded once. J is TRBJ2-3 and V is TRBV15; no clear D gene. There are 15 residues in the CDR3. Trimming pared 0 bases from V and 3 bases from J, leaving 10 bases between. Germline V CDR1 and CDR2: LNHNV, YYDKDF (reference sequence). The CDR3 region is CATSRDPIQTDTQYF. CDR3 nucleotides: TGTGCCACCAGCAGAGATCCCATACAGACAGATACGCAGTATTTT.

The chain uses TRBV13 and TRBJ2-7; TRBD2 agrees at 11 bases. The CDR3 totals 14 residues. V lost 4 bases and J lost 6; bases outside the gene matches: 5. Germline assignment: CDR1 PRHDT and CDR2 FYEKMQ (reference sequence). The CDR3 nucleotides read TGTGCCAGCAGCTCCGCCGGGACTAGCGGCGAGCAGTACTTC. It yields the protein CASSSAGTSGEQYF.

In its sample, this clone was seen once. The CDR3, as DNA: TGTGCCAGCAGCTTAGGGTATCAGAATAGCAATCAGCCCCAGCATTTT. It encodes CASSLGYQNSNQPQHF. The chain recombines TRBV7-2 with TRBJ1-5; D unresolved. Per the germline V gene, CDR1 is SGHTA and CDR2 is FQGNSA. The CDR3 is 16 amino acids. The V and J ends lost 1 base and 0 bases respectively, with 10 bases between them.

This clone has a single count. This chain uses TRBV7-9 with TRBJ2-2; 12 nucleotides match TRBD2. V trimming: 7 bases; J trimming: 5 bases; junction bases outside the gene matches: 14. Germline loops: CDR1 SEHNR, CDR2 FQNEAQ (reference sequence). This CDR3 contains 18 residues. Here the CDR3 DNA reads TGTGCCAGCACCCAGGCGGCTAGCGGGAGGGTGACAACCGGGGAGCTGTTTTTT. Protein product: CASTQAASGRVTTGELFF.

This clone has more than one count but fewer than ten. The rearrangement links TRBV5-1 to TRBJ2-1; D tentatively fits TRBD1 or TRBD2 (5 bases each). Trimming stripped 4 bases from V and 6 bases from J, with 14 bases between. The CDR3 has 14 residues. Germline loops: CDR1 SGHRS, CDR2 YFSETQ. The CDR3 region has the DNA TGCGCCAGCAGCCCAGGGACGGCTGGCAATGAGCAGTTCTTC. This translates into CASSPGTAGNEQFF.

This chain links TRBV5-1 with TRBJ2-5, with D unclear. Germline assignment: CDR1 SGHRS and CDR2 YFSETQ. Trimming cost V 2 bases and J 4 bases, with 9 bases left between them. The CDR3 contains 13 residues. CDR3 in amino acids: CASSFRWLETQYF. DNA of the CDR3: TGCGCCAGCAGCTTCCGTTGGTTAGAGACCCAGTACTTC. Drawing the rest from reference TRBV5-1 and TRBJ2-5, the complete variable domain is KAGVTQTPRYLIKTRGQQVTLSCSPISGHRSVSWYQQTPGQGLQFLFEYFSETQRNKGNFPGRFSGRQFSNSRSEMNVSTLELGDSALYLCASSFRWLETQYFGPGTRLLVL.

V is TRBV12-5 and J is TRBJ2-7; D is perhaps TRBD1 (6 bases). The germline gives CDR1 LGHNT, CDR2 FRNRAP. The CDR3 extends over 13 amino acids. V gave up 6 bases and J gave up 2 bases, with 11 bases separating them. The CDR3 reads CASGLTGPYEQYF. The CDR3 DNA sequence: TGTGCTAGTGGCCTGACAGGTCCCTACGAGCAGTACTTC.

The chain joins TRBV29-1 to TRBJ1-2; 12 nucleotides align to TRBD1. The CDR3 is made up of 18 amino acids. Losses at the gene ends were 3 bases for V and 3 bases for J; bases not matched to a gene: 14. Germline V gene lookup returns CDR1 SQVTM and CDR2 ANQGSEA. The chain's CDR3 is CSVERGTGTGGLDYGYTF. The CDR3 nucleotides read TGCAGCGTTGAGAGGGGAACCGGGACAGGGGGCTTGGACTATGGCTACACCTTC. The entire variable domain, with the rest obtained from reference TRBV29-1 and TRBJ1-2, is as follows: SAVISQKPSRDICQRGTSLTIQCQVDSQVTMMFWYRQQPGQSLTLIATANQGSEATYESGFVIDKFPISRPNLTFSTLTVSNMSPEDSSIYLCSVERGTGTGGLDYGYTFGSGTRLTVV.

The chain uses TRBV11-2 and TRBJ2-2; 11 nucleotides agree with TRBD1. The CDR3 runs 15 residues. Unmatched junction bases numbered 5, after V lost 5 bases and J lost 6 bases. The germline V gene has CDR1 SGHAT and CDR2 FQNNGV. CDR3 DNA: TGTGCCAGCAGCGGGACAGGGGGTGAATCCGGGGAGCTGTTTTTT. It is translated as CASSGTGGESGELFF.

V usage is TRBV11-2 and J usage is TRBJ2-3, with TRBD1 identical over 8 bases. CDR3 length equals 14 residues. V shed 1 base and J 7 bases; nucleotides not matched to a gene: 4. The germline gives CDR1 SGHAT, CDR2 FQNNGV. CDR3 DNA: TGTGCCAGCAGCTTAGGGGGGACAGGTCATACGCAGTATTTT. Protein: CASSLGGTGHTQYF.

This clone was found a few times. The chain uses TRBV25-1 and TRBJ2-5; 7 nucleotides line up with TRBD1. J was trimmed by 5 bases and V by 5 bases; bases with no gene match: 11. Per the germline V gene, CDR1 is MGHDK and CDR2 is SYGVNS. The CDR3 extends over 15 amino acids. This CDR3 is CASSTGDVRRETQYF. The CDR3 DNA follows: TGTGCCAGCAGTACAGGGGACGTTCGACGGGAGACCCAGTACTTC. The full variable domain, with the rest looked up from reference TRBV25-1 and TRBJ2-5, is EADIYQTPRYLVIGTGKKITLECSQTMGHDKMYWYQQDPGMELHLIHYSYGVNSTEKGDLSSESTVSRIRTEHFPLTLESARPSHTSQYLCASSTGDVRRETQYFGPGTRLLVL.

This chain links TRBV13 with TRBJ1-6; no clear D. Germline-derived CDR1 and CDR2 are PRHDT and FYEKMQ (reference sequence). Trimming stripped 0 bases from V and 4 bases from J, with 7 bases between. This CDR3 comprises 15 residues. The CDR3 coding sequence is TGTGCCAGCAGCTTAGGCCTACCTTATAATTCACCCCTCCACTTT. Its protein product is CASSLGLPYNSPLHF.

J is TRBJ1-1 and V is TRBV5-4, with 8 bases identical to TRBD1. The J segment lost 3 bases and the V segment lost 3 bases, leaving 1 base of the junction unmatched. The CDR3 spans 13 residues. Germline V lookup: CDR1 SGHNT, CDR2 YYREEE (reference sequence). CDR3 in amino acids: CASSSDRDTEAFF. The CDR3 coding sequence is TGTGCCAGCAGCTCGGACAGGGACACTGAAGCTTTCTTT.

The chain has TRBV4-1 and TRBJ2-3, with D possibly being TRBD1 or TRBD2 (5 bases each). The CDR3 totals 16 residues. Trimming removed 3 bases from V and 9 bases from J, with 22 bases in between. Germline loops: CDR1 MGHRA, CDR2 YSYEKL. The CDR3, as DNA: TGCGCCAGCAGCCATCGGGCCAACCTTCTGGGGGAAACGCAGTATTTT. Residues: CASSHRANLLGETQYF.

This rearrangement joins TRBV4-2 to TRBJ2-7, with D uncertain. Trimming shortened V by 2 bases and J by 0 bases, and 11 bases separated the two germline ends. CDR1 and CDR2 from the germline V gene are LGHNA and YNFKEQ. There are 15 residues in the CDR3. The chain's CDR3 is CASSQQLALSYEQYF. The CDR3 DNA follows: TGTGCCAGCAGCCAACAGTTAGCCCTCTCCTACGAGCAGTACTTC.

This rearrangement joins TRBV19 to TRBJ1-5; a possible D gene is TRBD1 (6 bases). This CDR3 is built from 15 residues. V was trimmed by 4 bases and J by 2 bases, leaving 12 bases between them. Looked up from germline, CDR1 is LNHDA and CDR2 is SQIVND (reference sequence). CDR3 residues: CASSREGVRNQPQHF. CDR3 DNA sequence: TGTGCCAGTAGTAGGGAGGGGGTGCGCAATCAGCCCCAGCATTTT.

J is TRBJ1-6 and V is TRBV9; 8 bases align to TRBD1. The J segment lost 5 bases and the V segment lost 1 base, leaving 8 bases of the junction unmatched. CDR1 and CDR2 from the germline V gene are SGDLS and YYNGEE. The CDR3 sequence is 17 residues long. CDR3 amino acids: CASSVTGGANNNSPLHF. As DNA, the CDR3 is TGTGCCAGCAGCGTAACAGGGGGGGCTAACAATAATTCACCCCTCCACTTT.

V and J are TRBV30 and TRBJ2-2; TRBD1 agrees at 7 bases. This CDR3 spans 13 amino acids. The junction had 5 bases not matched to a gene; V was cut back by 5 bases and J by 5 bases. The germline CDR1 and CDR2 sequences are GTSNPN and SVGIG (reference sequence). The CDR3 DNA is TGTGCCTGGCCGGGACAGAGAACCGGGGAGCTGTTTTTT. As protein: CAWPGQRTGELFF.

V usage is TRBV7-9 and J usage is TRBJ2-3, with a weak D call TRBD2 (6 bases). This CDR3 has 15 amino acids. V lost 5 bases to trimming and J lost 6 bases, with 18 bases between them. Germline V gene data show CDR1 as SEHNR and CDR2 as FQNEAQ (reference sequence). For the CDR3, the DNA is TGTGCCAGCAGCCCCTCGTGGGACTTCACGGATACGCAGTATTTT. As protein: CASSPSWDFTDTQYF.

The genes are TRBV29-1 and TRBJ2-1; D is ambiguous. The V end lost 3 bases, the J end lost 0 bases, and 15 bases lay between the germline ends. The CDR3 extends over 16 amino acids. The germline V gene has CDR1 SQVTM and CDR2 ANQGSEA. CDR3 protein: CSVEIDTYSSYNEQFF. CDR3 bases: TGCAGCGTTGAGATTGACACATACAGCTCCTACAATGAGCAGTTCTTC.